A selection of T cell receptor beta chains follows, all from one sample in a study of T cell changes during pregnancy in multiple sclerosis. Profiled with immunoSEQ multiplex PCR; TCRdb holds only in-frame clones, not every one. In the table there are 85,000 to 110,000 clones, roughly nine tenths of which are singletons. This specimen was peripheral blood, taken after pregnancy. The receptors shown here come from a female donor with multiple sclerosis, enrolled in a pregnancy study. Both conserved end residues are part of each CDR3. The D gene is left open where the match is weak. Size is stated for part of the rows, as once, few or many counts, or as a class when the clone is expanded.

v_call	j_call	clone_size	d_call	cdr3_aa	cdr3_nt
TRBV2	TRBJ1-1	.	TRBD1	CASRGNRGGSEAFF	TGTGCCAGCAGAGGGAACAGGGGAGGTAGTGAAGCTTTCTTT
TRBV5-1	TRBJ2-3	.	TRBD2	CASSLGTSGGVDTQYF	TGCGCCAGCAGCTTGGGGACTAGCGGGGGAGTAGATACGCAGTATTTT
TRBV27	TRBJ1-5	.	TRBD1	CASSTTGTQGANQPQHF	TGTGCCAGCAGTACTACCGGGACACAGGGGGCCAATCAGCCCCAGCATTTT
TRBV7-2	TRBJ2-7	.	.	CASSQRQTTYEQYF	TGTGCCAGCAGCCAGCGACAGACCACCTACGAGCAGTACTTC
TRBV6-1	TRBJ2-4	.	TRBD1	CASSDIGQGLAKNIQYF	TGTGCCAGCAGTGATATTGGACAGGGGTTAGCCAAAAACATTCAGTACTTC
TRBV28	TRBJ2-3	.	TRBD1	CASSLSPGQGVDTQYF	TGTGCCAGCAGTTTATCCCCTGGCCAGGGGGTAGATACGCAGTATTTT
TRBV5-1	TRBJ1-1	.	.	CASSLEQGSTEAFF	TGCGCCAGCAGCTTGGAGCAGGGGAGTACTGAAGCTTTCTTT
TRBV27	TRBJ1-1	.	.	CASSFGGTTEAFF	TGTGCCAGCAGTTTCGGGGGAACCACTGAAGCTTTCTTT
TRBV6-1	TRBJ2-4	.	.	CASSEGSGGGRAKNIQYF	TGTGCCAGCAGTGAAGGTAGTGGTGGAGGTCGGGCCAAAAACATTCAGTACTTC
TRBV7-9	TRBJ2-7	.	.	CASSFDGRTSYEQYF	TGTGCCAGCAGCTTTGACGGGAGAACCAGCTACGAGCAGTACTTC
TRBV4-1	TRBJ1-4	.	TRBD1	CASSPRQGDGEKLFF	TGCGCCAGCAGCCCACGTCAGGGGGATGGGGAAAAACTGTTTTTT
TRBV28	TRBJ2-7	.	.	CASSLIRGAAYEQYF	TGTGCCAGCAGTTTAATTCGGGGGGCAGCGTACGAGCAGTACTTC
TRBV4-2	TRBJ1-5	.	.	CASSRGGVDSNQPQHF	TGTGCCAGCAGCCGGGGCGGGGTGGATAGCAATCAGCCCCAGCATTTT
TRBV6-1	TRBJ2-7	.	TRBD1	CASRGVTGTSYEQYF	TGTGCCAGCCGAGGGGTGACAGGGACCTCCTACGAGCAGTACTTC
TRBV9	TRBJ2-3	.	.	CASSVDSGVTQYF	TGTGCCAGCAGCGTAGATTCGGGAGTCACGCAGTATTTT
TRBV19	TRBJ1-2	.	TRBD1	CASNDRGLGGDYGYTF	TGTGCCAGTAACGACAGGGGGCTAGGCGGGGACTATGGCTACACCTTC
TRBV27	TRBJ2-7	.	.	CASSLISSRSYEQYF	TGTGCCAGCAGTTTAATCTCTTCCCGCTCCTACGAGCAGTACTTC
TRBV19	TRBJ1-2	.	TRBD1	CASSTRGTGFYGYTF	TGTGCCAGTAGTACCCGGGGGACAGGGTTCTATGGCTACACCTTC
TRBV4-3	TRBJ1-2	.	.	CASSQDLASRGISYTF	TGCGCCAGCAGCCAAGATCTCGCTTCCAGGGGTATCAGCTACACCTTC
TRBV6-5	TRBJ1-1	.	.	CASSYGTPGTEAFF	TGTGCCAGCAGTTACGGGACACCTGGGACTGAAGCTTTCTTT
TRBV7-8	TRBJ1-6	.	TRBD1	CASSKATGSSSPLHF	TGTGCCAGCAGCAAGGCGACAGGGAGTTCTTCACCCCTCCACTTT
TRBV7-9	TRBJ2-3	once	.	CASSDGDTQYF	TGTGCCAGCAGTGACGGGGATACGCAGTATTTT
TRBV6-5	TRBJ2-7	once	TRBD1	CASSYRGQGAKNEQYF	TGTGCCAGCAGTTACAGGGGCCAGGGGGCGAAGAACGAGCAGTACTTC
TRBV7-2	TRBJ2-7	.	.	CASSLDGRAQSEQYF	TGTGCCAGCAGCTTAGATGGCAGGGCCCAGTCCGAGCAGTACTTC
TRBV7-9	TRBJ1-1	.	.	CALSHMNTEAFF	TGTGCCCTCTCTCACATGAACACTGAAGCTTTCTTT
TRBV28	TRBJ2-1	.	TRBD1	CASSLLTGGSINEQFF	TGTGCCAGCAGTTTGCTGACAGGGGGGTCTATCAATGAGCAGTTCTTC
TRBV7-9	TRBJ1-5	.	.	CASSLNRVQPQHF	TGTGCCAGCAGCTTAAATCGGGTTCAGCCCCAGCATTTT
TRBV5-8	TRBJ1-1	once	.	CASSLMASGSTEAFF	TGTGCCAGCAGCTTGATGGCCTCCGGGAGCACTGAAGCTTTCTTT
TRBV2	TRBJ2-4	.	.	CASSGPRGAKNIQYF	TGTGCCAGCAGTGGACCCCGAGGGGCCAAAAACATTCAGTACTTC
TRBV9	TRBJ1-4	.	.	CASSPQDSSTNEKLFF	TGTGCCAGCAGCCCTCAGGACTCCTCAACTAATGAAAAACTGTTTTTT
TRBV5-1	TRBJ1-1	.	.	CASSLVGGSNTEAFF	TGCGCCAGCAGCTTGGTAGGGGGTTCGAACACTGAAGCTTTCTTT
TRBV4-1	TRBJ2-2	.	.	CASSQNFGATGELFF	TGCGCCAGCAGCCAGAACTTTGGGGCCACCGGGGAGCTGTTTTTT
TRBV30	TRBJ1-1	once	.	CAWSVVRVRGPNTEAFF	TGTGCCTGGAGTGTGGTTAGGGTGCGGGGCCCGAACACTGAAGCTTTCTTT
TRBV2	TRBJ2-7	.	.	CASRQRLVYEQYF	TGTGCCAGCAGACAAAGACTAGTCTACGAGCAGTACTTC
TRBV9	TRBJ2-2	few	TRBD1	CASRDPLGQRNTGELFF	TGTGCCAGCAGGGACCCGCTGGGACAGAGGAACACCGGGGAGCTGTTTTTT
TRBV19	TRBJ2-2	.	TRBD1	CASQVRDRNTGELFF	TGTGCCAGTCAAGTCCGGGACAGAAACACCGGGGAGCTGTTTTTT
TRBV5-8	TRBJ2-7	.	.	CASSLRGYEQYF	TGTGCCAGCAGCTTGCGGGGGTACGAGCAGTACTTC
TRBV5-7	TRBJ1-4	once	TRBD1	CASSPGQGDEKLFF	TGTGCCAGCAGCCCGGGACAGGGGGATGAAAAACTGTTTTTT
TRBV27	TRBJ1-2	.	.	CASSPEGKFYGYTF	TGTGCCAGCAGCCCCGAGGGTAAATTCTATGGCTACACCTTC
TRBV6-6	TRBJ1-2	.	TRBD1	CATALNTGTGYGYTF	TGTGCCACCGCCCTCAATACCGGGACAGGGTATGGCTACACCTTC
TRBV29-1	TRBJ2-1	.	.	CSVEAARSTNEQFF	TGCAGCGTTGAAGCGGCTAGATCGACTAATGAGCAGTTCTTC
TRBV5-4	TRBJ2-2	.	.	CASSLLSVATGELFF	TGTGCCAGCAGCTTGCTGAGCGTAGCCACCGGGGAGCTGTTTTTT
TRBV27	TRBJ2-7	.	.	CASSSGIQGSEQYF	TGTGCCAGCAGTTCCGGGATACAGGGAAGCGAGCAGTACTTC
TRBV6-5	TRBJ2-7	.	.	CASSPKKQGYEQYF	TGTGCCAGCAGTCCCAAGAAGCAGGGTTACGAGCAGTACTTC
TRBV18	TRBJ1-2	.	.	CASSPGRASTYGYTF	TGTGCCAGCTCACCAGGCAGGGCATCTACTTATGGCTACACCTTC
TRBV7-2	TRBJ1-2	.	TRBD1	CASSPRQGFYGYTF	TGTGCCAGCAGCCCTCGACAGGGATTCTATGGCTACACCTTC